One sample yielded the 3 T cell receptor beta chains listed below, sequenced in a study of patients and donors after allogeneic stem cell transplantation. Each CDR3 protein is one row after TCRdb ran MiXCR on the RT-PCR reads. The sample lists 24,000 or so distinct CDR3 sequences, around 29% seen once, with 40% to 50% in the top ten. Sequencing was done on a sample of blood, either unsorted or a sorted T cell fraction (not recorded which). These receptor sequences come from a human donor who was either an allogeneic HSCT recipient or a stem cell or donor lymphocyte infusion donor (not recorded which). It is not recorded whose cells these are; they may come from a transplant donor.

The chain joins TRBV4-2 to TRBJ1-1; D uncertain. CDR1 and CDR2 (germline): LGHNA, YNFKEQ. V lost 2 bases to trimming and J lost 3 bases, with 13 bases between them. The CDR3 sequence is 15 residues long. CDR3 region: CASSQPMGLDTEAFF. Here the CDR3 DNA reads TGTGCCAGCAGCCAACCCATGGGTCTGGACACTGAAGCTTTCTTT.

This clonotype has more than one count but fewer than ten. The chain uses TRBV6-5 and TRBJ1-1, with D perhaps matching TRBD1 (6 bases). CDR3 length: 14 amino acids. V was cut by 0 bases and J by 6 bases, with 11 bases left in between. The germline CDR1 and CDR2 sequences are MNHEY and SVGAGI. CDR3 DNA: TGTGCCAGCAGTTACTCCAGGGGTAGACCTGAAGCTTTCTTT. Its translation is CASSYSRGRPEAFF.

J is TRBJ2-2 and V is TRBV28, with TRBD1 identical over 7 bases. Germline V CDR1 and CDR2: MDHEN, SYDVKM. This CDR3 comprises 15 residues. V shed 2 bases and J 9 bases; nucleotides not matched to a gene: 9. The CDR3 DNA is TGTGCCAGCAGTTTAAGCGGACAGGCTAACCGGGAGCTGTTTTTT. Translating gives CASSLSGQANRELFF. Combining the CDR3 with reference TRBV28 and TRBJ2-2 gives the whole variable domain DVKVTQSSRYLVKRTGEKVFLECVQDMDHENMFWYRQDPGLGLRLIYFSYDVKMKEKGDIPEGYSVSREKKERFSLILESASTNQTSMYLCASSLSGQANRELFFGEGSRLTVL.